Many counts were recorded for the clone carrying this TCR beta chain. The entry originates in a study of metastatic and nonmetastatic thyroid tumors. Whole-study context: Both malignant and benign thyroid patients supplied peripheral blood and tumor or nodule tissue samples, across which the repertoires of these patients were then compared.

In the study's own analysis: Differences in CDR3 between clinicopathological groups were drawn on to build a classifier intended to discriminate distant-metastatic papillary thyroid cancer patients. Through MiXCR, TCRdb re-clonotyped the PCR reads. The V and J calls come from TCRdb's annotation, not from the publication. The repertoire holds over 65,000 clones, with roughly an eighth as singletons. V lost 2 bases and J lost 0, with 4 bases in between. Germline V CDR1 and CDR2: GTSNPN, SVGIG (reference sequence). CDR3 length: 12 amino acids. Ahead of thyroid surgery, no patient had received treatment of any kind.

Sequenced material: tumor tissue. This TCR derives from a female donor with papillary thyroid cancer or a benign thyroid nodule (not recorded which). Some clones in this sample may be carry-over from other donors' samples. This chain connects TRBV30 to TRBJ1-2; D is undetermined. CDR3 coding DNA: TGTGCCTGGAGTACCTCTAACTATGGCTACACCTTC. It translates to CAWSTSNYGYTF.